The T cell receptor beta chain under discussion was sequenced for a study of vaccination and CD4 T cells after COVID-19. The CDR3 spans 15 residues. V lost 5 bases and J 2 bases, leaving 13 bases between the germline ends. The Oncomine TCR Beta short-read assay was what sequenced the DNA obtained from cultured CD4+ T cells. The authors extracted genomic DNA from cultured CD4+ T cells. Using its own MiXCR run on the PCR reads, TCRdb lists one record per CDR3 protein. The sample shows under 11,000 distinct CDR3 sequences, around 60% of them seen only once. Specified treatment: roughly 11-day PBMC culture with coronavirus spike peptide pools or control peptides (ViraFEST assay). Culture conditions combined a few million PBMCs per well with about 9.2 IU/ml IL-2 and around 10 ug/ml peptide pools. Study-wide points: Convalescent patients' median share of reactive clones seen only post-vaccination was 80% to 90%.

In regard to this clonotype: No antigen is known for it.

The receptor was derived from a human donor who had recovered from COVID-19. This sequence joins TRBV12-3 or TRBV12-4 and TRBJ1-5; D gene ambiguous. Sequences were obtained from CD4+ T cells from blood, cultured in vitro. The CDR3 bases are TGTGCCAGCAGTCCCCTCGGGGTAGGCAATCAGCCCCAGCATTTT. Its translation is CASSPLGVGNQPQHF.